Following are 9 T cell receptor beta chains from one sample sequenced in a study of T-cell memory formation after mild COVID-19. TCRdb processed the 5' RACE reads anew with MiXCR; each CDR3 protein has one entry. The sample lists approximately 500,000 distinct CDR3 sequences; about 23% were seen once. Material for sequencing was PBMCs or a T cell subset sorted from them (not recorded which). These receptors were obtained from an adult woman who had mild COVID-19 (a few samples of this study predate the infection). Cell type and time point are not known.

The CDR3 is CASSSGGPNQPQHF. As DNA, the CDR3 is TGCGCCAGCAGCTCGGGGGGGCCCAATCAGCCCCAGCATTTT. The chain employs TRBV5-1 and TRBJ1-5, with D maybe TRBD1 (6 bases). The CDR3 consists of 14 residues. Germline V lookup: CDR1 SGHRS, CDR2 YFSETQ. V was cut by 3 bases and J by 3 bases, with 10 bases left in between.

This sequence joins TRBV7-2 and TRBJ1-5; D is perhaps TRBD1 (5 bases). CDR3 length: 13 residues. The germline V gene has CDR1 SGHTA and CDR2 FQGNSA. Trimming shortened V by 4 bases and J by 4 bases, and 8 bases separated the two germline ends. CDR3 coding DNA: TGTGCCAGCAGCTGGGACGGGAATCAGCCCCAGCATTTT. Translated, it gives CASSWDGNQPQHF.

This clonotype was counted between two and nine times. The gene calls are TRBV28 and TRBJ2-4; D is possibly TRBD1 or TRBD2 (6 bases each). The germline V gene encodes CDR1 MDHEN and CDR2 SYDVKM. CDR3 size: 13 residues. V shed 6 bases and J shed 1 base, with 7 bases lying between them. CDR3 protein: CASRGGAKNIQYF. For the CDR3, the DNA is TGTGCCAGCAGAGGGGGGGCCAAAAACATTCAGTACTTC. The full variable domain, rest sourced from reference TRBV28 and TRBJ2-4, is DVKVTQSSRYLVKRTGEKVFLECVQDMDHENMFWYRQDPGLGLRLIYFSYDVKMKEKGDIPEGYSVSREKKERFSLILESASTNQTSMYLCASRGGAKNIQYFGAGTRLSVL.

This chain joins TRBV18 and TRBJ2-6, with a tentative D call TRBD2 (6 bases). Looked up from germline, CDR1 is KGHSH and CDR2 is LQKENI. The germline V and J ends were trimmed by 2 bases and 2 bases, with 7 bases remaining between them. This CDR3 has 15 residues. The DNA for the CDR3 is TGTGCCAGCTCACCAGGCGGGACTGGGGCCAACGTCCTGACTTTC. Protein product: CASSPGGTGANVLTF.

The chain is built from TRBV27 and TRBJ2-7; 10 nucleotides match TRBD1. J lost 4 bases, V lost 4 bases, and 7 bases had no gene match. CDR3 length: 15 amino acids. The germline V gene has CDR1 MNHEY and CDR2 SMNVEV (reference sequence). The CDR3 loop reads CASSSSTGGGYEQYF. The CDR3 nucleotides read TGTGCCAGCAGTTCCTCGACAGGGGGCGGGTACGAGCAGTACTTC.

This clonotype was seen a few times. The chain joins TRBV4-1 to TRBJ1-2; 10 bases fit TRBD1. The CDR3 length is 15 residues. The germline CDR1 and CDR2 sequences are MGHRA and YSYEKL. The V and J ends lost 4 bases and 4 bases, in that order; junction bases with no gene match: 6. As DNA, the CDR3 is TGCGCCAGCAGCCCCGGACAGGGGGGATTCTATGGCTACACCTTC. Translation gives CASSPGQGGFYGYTF.

This clonotype showed up just a few times. V usage is TRBV5-1 and J usage is TRBJ2-4; the D gene could be TRBD1 or TRBD2 (8 bases each). Germline CDR1 is SGHRS and CDR2 is YFSETQ. V dropped 0 bases and J dropped 4 bases, with 17 bases sitting between them. The CDR3 has 17 amino acids. CDR3 amino acids: CASSLDGQGGGKNIQYF. The CDR3 nucleotides read TGCGCCAGCAGCTTGGACGGACAGGGCGGGGGGAAAAACATTCAGTACTTC.

This clonotype was seen a handful of times. This chain joins TRBV12-3 or TRBV12-4 and TRBJ1-1; TRBD1 might be the D (6 bases). Trimming stripped 2 bases from V and 5 bases from J, with 9 bases between. The CDR3 runs to 13 residues. The CDR3 region is CASSLRTGTEAFF. Written as DNA, the CDR3 is TGTGCCAGCAGTTTACGCACAGGGACTGAAGCTTTCTTT.

This chain links TRBV7-6 with TRBJ1-1; 8 bases fit TRBD1. This CDR3 spans 18 amino acids. From germline, CDR1 is SGHVS and CDR2 FNYEAQ. V gave up 0 bases and J gave up 1 base; unmatched junction bases: 10. CDR3 DNA sequence: TGTGCCAGCAGCTTAGCCCTTGACAAGACAGGGGAGAACACTGAAGCTTTCTTT. Protein sequence: CASSLALDKTGENTEAFF.